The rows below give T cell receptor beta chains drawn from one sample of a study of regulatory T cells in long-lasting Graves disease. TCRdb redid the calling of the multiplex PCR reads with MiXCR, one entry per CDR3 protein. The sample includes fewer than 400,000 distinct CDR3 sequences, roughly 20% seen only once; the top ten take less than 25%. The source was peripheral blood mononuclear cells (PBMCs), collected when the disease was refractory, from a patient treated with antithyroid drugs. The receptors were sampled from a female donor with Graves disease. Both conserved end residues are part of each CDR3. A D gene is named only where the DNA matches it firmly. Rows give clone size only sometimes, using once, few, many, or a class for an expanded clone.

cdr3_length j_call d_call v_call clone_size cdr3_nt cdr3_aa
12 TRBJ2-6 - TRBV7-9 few TGTGCCATAGACTCTGGGGCCAACGTCCTGACTTTC CAIDSGANVLTF
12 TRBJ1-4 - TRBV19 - TGTGCCAGTACACAGGGTAGAGAAAAACTGTTTTTT CASTQGREKLFF
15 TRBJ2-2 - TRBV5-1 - TGCGCCAGCAGCGAAGGCCTATTGGGTACCGGGGAGCTGTTTTTT CASSEGLLGTGELFF
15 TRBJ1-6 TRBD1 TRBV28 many TGTGCCAGCAGTCCATGGACAGGGGGCTCTTCACCCCTCCACTTT CASSPWTGGSSPLHF
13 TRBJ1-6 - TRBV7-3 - TGTGCCAGCAGCTTAATGACCGGTTCACCCCTCCACTTT CASSLMTGSPLHF
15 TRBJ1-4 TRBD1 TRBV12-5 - TGTGCTAGTGGCCTCACCGGGACAGGGAATGAAAAACTGTTTTTT CASGLTGTGNEKLFF
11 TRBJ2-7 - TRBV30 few TGTGCCTGTAGACGGAGCTACGAGCAGTACTTC CACRRSYEQYF
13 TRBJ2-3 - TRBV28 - TGTGCCAGCAGTGAGGGGAAACTGGATACGCAGTATTTT CASSEGKLDTQYF
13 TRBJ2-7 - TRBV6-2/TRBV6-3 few TGTGCCATCTCCCCCGGCGGACCCTACGAGCAGTACTTC CAISPGGPYEQYF
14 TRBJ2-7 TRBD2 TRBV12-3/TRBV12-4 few TGTGCCAGCAGCCGATCAGCGGGGGTACGCGAGCAGTACTTC CASSRSAGVREQYF
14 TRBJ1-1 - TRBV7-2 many TGTGCCAGCAGCTTGGGCAGGGTGAACACTGAAGCTTTCTTT CASSLGRVNTEAFF
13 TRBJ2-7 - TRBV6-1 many TGTGCCAGCAGTCAATTTGGACAGAACGAGCAGTACTTC CASSQFGQNEQYF
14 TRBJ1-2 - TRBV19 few TGTGCCAGTAGTGTCGGGGAGGGCCCTCAAGGCTACACCTTC CASSVGEGPQGYTF
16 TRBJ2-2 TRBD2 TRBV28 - TGTGCCAGCAGTAAACGGGGGGGAGCTACGGAGGGGGAGCTGTTTTTT CASSKRGGATEGELFF
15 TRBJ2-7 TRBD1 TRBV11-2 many TGTGCCAGCAGCTTCGGGACAGCGATCTCCTACGAGCAGTACTTC CASSFGTAISYEQYF
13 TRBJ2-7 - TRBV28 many TGTGCCAGCAGTTTGGGTAAGGGGTCCGAGCAGTACTTC CASSLGKGSEQYF
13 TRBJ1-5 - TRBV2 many TGTGCCAGCAGTGATAACAGACTTCAGCCCCAGCATTTT CASSDNRLQPQHF
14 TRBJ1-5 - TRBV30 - TGTGCCTGGAGTGTAGGGGCGAACAATCAGCCCCAGCGTTTT CAWSVGANNQPQRF
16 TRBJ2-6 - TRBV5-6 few TGTGCCAGCAGCATAGGCGGAGGGGCTGGGGCCAACGTCCTGACTTTC CASSIGGGAGANVLTF
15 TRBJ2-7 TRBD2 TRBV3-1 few TGTGCCAGCAGCCAAGAACTAGCGGATTCCTACGAGCAGTACTTC CASSQELADSYEQYF
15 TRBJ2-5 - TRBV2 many TGTGCCAGCAGCCAACAGGGTCGGGAGTGGGAGACCCAGTACTTC CASSQQGREWETQYF
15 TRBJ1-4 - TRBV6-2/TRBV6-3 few TGTGCCAGCAGTTACGCCAGGGGCGCGAATCAAAAACTGTTTTTT CASSYARGANQKLFF
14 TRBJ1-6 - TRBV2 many TGTGCCAGCAGACGTGGGACTAATAATTCACCCCTCCACTTT CASRRGTNNSPLHF
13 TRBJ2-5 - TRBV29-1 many TGCAGCGTTGGGGGTTTAGGCGGAGAGACCCAGTACTTC CSVGGLGGETQYF
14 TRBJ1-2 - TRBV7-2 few TGTGCCAGCAGCTTAGCGTTAGTGGGCTATGGCTACACCTTC CASSLALVGYGYTF
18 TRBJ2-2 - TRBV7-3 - TGTGCCAGCAGCAACTTAGGGGTGGGGGAGTCGAACACCGGGGAGCTGTTTTTT CASSNLGVGESNTGELFF
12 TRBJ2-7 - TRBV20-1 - TGCAGTGCTTTGAGGGAAGACTACGAGCAGTACTTC CSALREDYEQYF
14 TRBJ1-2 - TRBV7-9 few TGTGCCAGCAGCTTAGGGGGCGCGGACTATGGCTACACCTTC CASSLGGADYGYTF
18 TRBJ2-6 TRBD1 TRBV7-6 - TGTGCCAGCAGCTTAATGGGACAGGGGGCGTCCGGGGCCAACGTCCTGACTTTC CASSLMGQGASGANVLTF
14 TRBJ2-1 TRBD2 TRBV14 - TGTGCCAGCAGTCAAACTAGCGGCTACAATGAGCAGTTCTTC CASSQTSGYNEQFF
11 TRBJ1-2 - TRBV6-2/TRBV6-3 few TGTGCCAGCAGTTACTCGAATCACTACACCTTC CASSYSNHYTF
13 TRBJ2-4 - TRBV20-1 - TGCAGTGCTCCCTATAGGGAAGGAAACATTCAGTACTTC CSAPYREGNIQYF
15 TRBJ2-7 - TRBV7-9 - TGTGCCAGCAGCTCCCCGGCAGGGGAAGGCTACGAGCAGTACTTC CASSSPAGEGYEQYF
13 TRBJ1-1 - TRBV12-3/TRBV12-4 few TGTGCCAGCACCGGCAGGGCGAACACTGAAGCTTTCTTT CASTGRANTEAFF
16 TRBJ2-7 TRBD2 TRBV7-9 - TGTGCCAGCAGCTTAGCAAGGGGACTAGGTTTCAACGAGCAGTACTTC CASSLARGLGFNEQYF
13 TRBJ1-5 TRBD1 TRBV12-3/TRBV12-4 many TGTGCCAGCAGAAGACAGGGGAATCAGCCCCAGCATTTT CASRRQGNQPQHF
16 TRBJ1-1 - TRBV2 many TGTGCCAGCAGTACAACGGCGACAGAGATGAACACTGAAGCTTTCTTT CASSTTATEMNTEAFF